The sequence of this T cell receptor (beta chain) was determined in a study of cytotoxic CD8 clonotypes in ibrutinib-treated CLL. The study, taken as a whole, reports: Higher clonality was seen at ibrutinib response and a return toward baseline at progression.

In the case of this clone: Its antigen is as yet unknown.

Depths of 1 in 200,000 to 1 in 1 million T cells were the sequencing target. Assay used: immunoSEQ multiplex PCR; TCRdb lists only in-frame clones, some missing. The table includes 50,000 or so clones, around 78% detected once. Germline V gene sequence: CDR1 LNHDA, CDR2 SQIVND (reference sequence). With V trimmed by 5 bases and J by 5 bases, 10 bases remained unmatched. This CDR3 region has 15 residues. This chain joins TRBV19 and TRBJ2-7; 9 bases map to TRBD1. The sequence derives from a human donor with chronic lymphocytic leukemia. The material sequenced was PBMCs, taken after 24 months of ibrutinib treatment. The CDR3 sequence is CASSQPGQGDDEQYF. CDR3 coding DNA: TGTGCCAGTAGTCAACCGGGACAGGGAGATGACGAGCAGTACTTC.